This entry features one TCR beta chain sequence. It has no known antigen specificity. Base qualities were left out, and no much larger clone turns up one base away. At diagnosis, tumor, uninvolved tumor-adjacent lung and peripheral blood were collected and then preserved as a mix of FFPE and fresh-frozen material. Blood samples were analyzed as peripheral blood mononuclear cells for TCR repertoire profiling. TCR beta CDR3 regions were sequenced from DNA using the immunoSEQ Assay. In the paper's pipeline: To compute T cell density, TCR beta template counts were normalized to usable DNA, which was estimated by amplifying housekeeping genes. Richness was estimated with the preseqR package, extrapolating to 400,000 templates for PBMC samples and 120,000 templates for tissue samples. Clonality was taken to be one minus Pielou's evenness. To identify tissue-enriched TCRs, differential abundance testing was run on productive amino-acid clonotypes with a minimum total count of 5 and an alpha of 0.1. The Jaccard Index and the Morisita Overlap Index were used to measure how much the repertoires overlapped between compartments. TCR beta CDR3s were clustered by GLIPH together with public tetramer-defined viral CDR3s, and at least three viral sequences plus V-gene enrichment were required for viral motifs. TCRdb took over this immuneACCESS table, retaining in-frame rearrangements with V and J assigned. Such tables are incomplete; in checked studies, under half of the missing clones stem from an unresolved V gene, and the remainder is unexplained. V, J and clone size were drawn from that table, and D and trimming were deduced from the DNA. The sample table holds tens of thousands of clones, of which more than 75% were seen once. The top ten constitute less than 25% of the sample.

From the cysteine through the phenylalanine, the CDR3 covers 12 amino acids. Kept here is only the CDR3 DNA, which spans 36 bases and is read in frame from base 1. The data belong to a study of T cells in localized non-small cell lung cancer (dated by TCRdb to between 2020 and 2021). As for the study more broadly: The study analyzed T cell repertoires of approximately 240 early-stage NSCLC patients, comparing tumors and uninvolved tumor-adjacent lungs. The cohort comprised around 240 treatment-naïve NSCLC patients with resected, localized lung tumors. A mean age of around 66 years was recorded for the NSCLC patients, of whom some 130 were male and over 100 were female. General conclusions and limits of the study: Uninvolved tumor-adjacent lung showed the highest T cell clonality, higher than tumor, which suggests more focused antigenic responses in the uninvolved tumor-adjacent lung. Longer overall survival was associated with higher T cell density in blood, whereas shorter survival was associated with higher clonality in adjacent lung. A median of roughly 56 of the top 100 tumor clones were detected in paired uninvolved adjacent lung, and 28 of these tumor clones were also found among the top 100 clones of the paired uninvolved adjacent lung. Multi-region tumor sequencing was not performed, so intratumor heterogeneity could not be excluded. Because of the exploratory design, TCR variables were selected using unadjusted p-values without false-discovery rate correction.

The rearranged chain carries TRBV21-1 and TRBJ1-2. TRBV21-1 has pseudogene status. Specimen: peripheral blood, collected before any cancer treatment. The sequence came from a woman between 35 and 70 years old with stage I squamous cell lung carcinoma. This receptor carries the CDR3 CASIIGGDGYTF. In nucleotide form, the sequence is TGTGCCAGCATCATCGGGGGGGATGGCTACACCTTC.